This T cell receptor (beta chain) was obtained from a study of T cell responses to AZD1222 COVID-19 vaccine. Study-wide findings and caveats: Increases in Spike-specific TCR breadth and depth were seen after two AZD1222 doses. Baseline seropositives among AZD1222 recipients totaled only five to seven. Among vaccine-associated CD4 TCRs, coverage spanned spike, with dominance at 160-218 and 743-854. Donors were mostly white British, more females; clonal diversity possibly underestimated.

This CDR3 region has 14 residues. This table comes from immunoSEQ multiplex PCR, and its TCRdb copy is limited to in-frame clones, with some not included. The sample contains 150,000 to 200,000 clones, just over 90% of which appear only once. A word on this clone: Its specificity is not known.

This sequence joins TRBV12-2 and TRBJ1-2. TRBV12-2 is noted as a pseudogene. This receptor was taken from an adult who received the AZD1222 COVID-19 vaccine. The specimen comprised peripheral blood, sampled 28 days after the second AZD1222 dose. The CDR3 DNA sequence: TGTGCAAGTCGCTCGACGGGACGGAACTATGGCTACACCTTC. Residues: CASRSTGRNYGYTF.